The TCR beta chain described here comes from a study of cytomegalovirus exposure and HLA in healthy donors. The study ran its PCR with 60 Vbeta and 13 Jbeta primers. Study processing details: Among the unique TCR beta chains that a later analysis counted, about 86 million in all, about 11 million were shared. Only in-frame clones appear in the TCRdb table, and some are missing; sequencing was by immunoSEQ multiplex PCR. The D gene and trimming were derived from the DNA, and the V and J assignments and clone size from that table. The data hold about 150,000 clones, with 75% observed a single time. V shed 4 bases and J 5 bases; nucleotides not matched to a gene: 10. The CDR3 loop spans 16 amino acids. With regard to this clone: Its antigen is still unknown.

Regarding the study as a whole: According to an earlier analysis, most TCR beta V segments yielded productive rearrangements about 90% or about 30% of the time. Using the classifier, cytomegalovirus status was reportedly diagnosed with high specificity and sensitivity. The study listed 164 cytomegalovirus-associated TCR beta chains.

The chain carries TRBV23-1 and TRBJ1-4, with TRBD1 matching 7 bases. TRBV23-1 falls under the ORF class, with uncertain function. The sequence came from a man aged 18 to 30 in good health and CMV-seropositive. Sequenced material: PBMCs. CDR3 sequence: CASSRPRQGLNEKLFF. CDR3 sequence (DNA): TGCGCCAGCAGTCGCCCTAGACAGGGCTTAAATGAAAAACTGTTTTTT.